The present T cell receptor beta chain was sequenced within a study of blood T cell repertoires in COVID-19. As for the study in general: The study drew acute and convalescent COVID-19 samples from the United States, Italy and Spain. PBMCs, B-cell-depleted T cells, or T cells provided the cDNA or gDNA that made up the material.

Trimming stripped 4 bases from V and 7 bases from J, with 13 bases between. Germline V gives CDR1 SNHLY, CDR2 FYNNEI. This CDR3 region has 14 residues. Methods used by the authors: By means of reference gene primer amplification, nucleated cell counts were estimated. The table came from immunoSEQ multiplex PCR; TCRdb's copy has only in-frame clones and leaves some out. V, J and clone size reflect that table, while D and trimming were determined from the DNA. The sample records about 310,000 clones, roughly 84% being singletons. The chain employs TRBV2 and TRBJ1-4; D remains unclear. What was sequenced was peripheral blood. The receptor's source is a man between 45 and 60 years old with active or convalescent COVID-19. CDR3 nucleotide sequence: TGTGCCAGCAGTGCTCTCCAGAGGGCTGAAAAACTGTTTTTT. Residues: CASSALQRAEKLFF.